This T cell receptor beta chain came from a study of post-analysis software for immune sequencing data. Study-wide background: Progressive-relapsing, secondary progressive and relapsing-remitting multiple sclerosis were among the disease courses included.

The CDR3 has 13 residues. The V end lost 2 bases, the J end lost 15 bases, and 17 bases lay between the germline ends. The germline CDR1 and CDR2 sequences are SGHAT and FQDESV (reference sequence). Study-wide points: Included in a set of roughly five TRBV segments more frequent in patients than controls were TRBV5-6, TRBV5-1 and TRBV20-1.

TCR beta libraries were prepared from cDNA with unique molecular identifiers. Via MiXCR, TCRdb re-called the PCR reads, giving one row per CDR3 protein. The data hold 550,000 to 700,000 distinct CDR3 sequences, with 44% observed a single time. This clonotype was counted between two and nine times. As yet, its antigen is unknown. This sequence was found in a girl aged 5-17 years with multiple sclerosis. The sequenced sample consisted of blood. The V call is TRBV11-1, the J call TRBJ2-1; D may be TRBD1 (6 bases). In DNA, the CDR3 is TGTGCCAGCAGCTTATTCCCCCGGGACATCCTGTTCTTC. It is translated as CASSLFPRDILFF.